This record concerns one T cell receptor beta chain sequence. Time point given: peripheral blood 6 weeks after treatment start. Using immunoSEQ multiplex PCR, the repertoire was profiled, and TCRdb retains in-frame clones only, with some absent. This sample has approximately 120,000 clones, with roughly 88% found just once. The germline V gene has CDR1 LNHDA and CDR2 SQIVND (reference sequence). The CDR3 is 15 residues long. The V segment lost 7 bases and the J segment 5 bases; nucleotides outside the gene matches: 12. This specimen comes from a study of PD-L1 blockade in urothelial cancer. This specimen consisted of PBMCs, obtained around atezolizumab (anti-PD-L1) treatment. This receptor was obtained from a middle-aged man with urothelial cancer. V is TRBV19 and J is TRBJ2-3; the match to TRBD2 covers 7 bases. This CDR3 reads CASTIGGRSGDTQYF. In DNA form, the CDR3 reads TGTGCCAGTACCATCGGGGGGAGATCTGGAGATACGCAGTATTTT.